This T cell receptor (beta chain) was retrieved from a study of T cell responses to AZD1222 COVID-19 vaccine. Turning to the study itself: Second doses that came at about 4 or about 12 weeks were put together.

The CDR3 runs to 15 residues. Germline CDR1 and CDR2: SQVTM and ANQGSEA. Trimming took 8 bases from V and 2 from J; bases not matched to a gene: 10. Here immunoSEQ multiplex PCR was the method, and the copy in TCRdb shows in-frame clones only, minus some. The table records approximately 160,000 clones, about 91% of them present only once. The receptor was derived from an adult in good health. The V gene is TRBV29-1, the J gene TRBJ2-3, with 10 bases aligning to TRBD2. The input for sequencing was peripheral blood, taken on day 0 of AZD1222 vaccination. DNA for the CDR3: TGCAGCTTTAGGACTAGCGGAGTGATCACAGATACGCAGTATTTT. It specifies CSFRTSGVITDTQYF.